These 26 T cell receptor beta chains share one sample of origin, sequenced in a study of blood T cell repertoires in COVID-19. The protocol was immunoSEQ multiplex PCR, while the TCRdb copy is restricted to in-frame clones and leaves out a portion. Among approximately 300,000 clones, more than 70% were seen once, and the ten largest hold 1.6%. Specimen: peripheral blood. These receptor sequences come from a woman aged 45 to 65 with acute or convalescent COVID-19.

The chain combines TRBV27 with TRBJ1-1, with D possibly matching TRBD1 (6 bases). V dropped 6 bases and J dropped 1 base, with 9 bases sitting between them. This CDR3 region has 13 residues. Germline V gene data show CDR1 as MNHEY and CDR2 as SMNVEV (reference sequence). The CDR3 loop reads CASSLDRNTEAFF. The CDR3 DNA is TGTGCCAGCAGCTTGGACAGGAACACTGAAGCTTTCTTT.

This CDR3 reads CATSDRGTGDNEQFF. Written as DNA, the CDR3 is TGTGCCACCAGTGATAGGGGGACAGGGGACAATGAGCAGTTCTTC. The chain links TRBV24-1 to TRBJ2-1, with 10 bases identical to TRBD1. V shed 3 bases, J shed 5 bases, and the junction held 3 bases outside the gene matches. Germline V gene data show CDR1 as KGHDR and CDR2 as SFDVKD. The CDR3 loop spans 15 amino acids.

This clone was observed a handful of times. The chain links TRBV28 to TRBJ1-4; the match to TRBD1 covers 10 bases. The CDR3 has 16 residues. The germline gives CDR1 MDHEN, CDR2 SYDVKM. V lost 4 bases to trimming and J lost 8 bases; unmatched junction nucleotides: 10. CDR3 sequence: CASSSGQGGSYEKLFF. In DNA form, the CDR3 reads TGTGCCAGCAGTTCTGGACAGGGGGGGAGTTACGAAAAACTGTTTTTT.

The chain links TRBV21-1 to TRBJ2-1; TRBD1, the table's D call, lacks a check against the DNA. TRBV21-1 is marked as a pseudogene. The CDR3 consists of 12 residues. DNA for the CDR3: TGTGCCAGCAGCAAAGAGACATTTGAGCAGTTCTTC. Residues: CASSKETFEQFF.

The chain has TRBV28 and TRBJ2-3; unclear D gene. Between the trimmed V and J ends, which lost 4 bases and 6 bases, there was a span of 14 bases. Germline V CDR1 and CDR2: MDHEN, SYDVKM. This CDR3 has 14 amino acids. The CDR3 DNA follows: TGTGCCAGCAGTTCGAGACCTAGAGAGGATACGCAGTATTTT. It specifies CASSSRPREDTQYF.

J is TRBJ2-5 and V is TRBV3-1 (or the pseudogene TRBV3-2), with 9 bases matching TRBD1. Unmatched junction bases numbered 4, after V lost 2 bases and J lost 3 bases. This CDR3 spans 15 amino acids. Per germline, CDR1 LGHDT and CDR2 YNNKEL (reference sequence). The CDR3 DNA sequence: TGTGCCAGCAGCCAATGGGGGGACAGGGAAGAGACCCAGTACTTC. Protein product: CASSQWGDREETQYF.

The chain has TRBV7-2 and TRBJ2-5; 8 nucleotides align to TRBD2. V gave up 6 bases and J gave up 2 bases; unmatched junction bases: 5. The CDR3 runs 14 residues. Germline CDR1 is SGHTA and CDR2 is FQGNSA. The CDR3 loop reads CASSFGLAQETQYF. The CDR3 nucleotides read TGTGCCAGCAGTTTCGGACTAGCTCAAGAGACCCAGTACTTC.

This sequence joins TRBV5-1 and TRBJ1-1; 8 nucleotides line up with TRBD1. The CDR3 has 14 residues. The germline V gene encodes CDR1 SGHRS and CDR2 YFSETQ. Germline trimming cut 4 bases from V and 7 bases from J; bases unmatched to any gene: 9. The CDR3 here is CASSPGTGNLEAFF. The CDR3, as DNA: TGCGCCAGCAGCCCCGGGACAGGAAACCTTGAAGCTTTCTTT.

The genes are TRBV7-3 and TRBJ1-2; D remains ambiguous. This CDR3 spans 15 amino acids. V lost 5 bases to trimming and J lost 6 bases, with 19 bases between them. CDR1 and CDR2 from the germline V gene are SGHTA and FQGTGA. CDR3 coding DNA: TGTGCCAGCAGCCCCAGTAGTCTAGAAAGCCATGGCTACACCTTC. This translates into CASSPSSLESHGYTF.

The chain employs TRBV2 and TRBJ1-1, with TRBD1 matching over 7 bases. V lost 6 bases, J lost 6 bases, and 7 bases stayed unmatched. This CDR3 region has 13 residues. CDR1 and CDR2 from the germline V gene are SNHLY and FYNNEI. The CDR3 sequence is CASRTGSRAEAFF. The DNA for the CDR3 is TGTGCCAGCAGGACAGGGAGTAGGGCTGAAGCTTTCTTT.

This clone was seen only a few times. The gene calls are TRBV28 and TRBJ1-5; TRBD1 matches at 7 bases. CDR3 size: 17 residues. Germline loops: CDR1 MDHEN, CDR2 SYDVKM. After removal of 5 bases from V and 2 bases from J, the junction contained 12 bases not matched to a gene. The DNA for the CDR3 is TGTGCCAGCAGTAGGCGGACGGGGACAGTCGGCAATCAGCCCCAGCATTTT. Amino acid sequence: CASSRRTGTVGNQPQHF.

In this sample, this clone turned up a few times. This chain connects TRBV30 to TRBJ1-1; tentative D call: TRBD1 (5 bases). Germline V gives CDR1 GTSNPN, CDR2 SVGIG (reference sequence). V was trimmed by 0 bases and J by 1 base, leaving 15 bases between them. The CDR3 is 16 amino acids. CDR3 sequence reads: CAWSVSWGRENTEAFF. The CDR3 nucleotides are TGTGCCTGGAGTGTATCTTGGGGCAGGGAGAACACTGAAGCTTTCTTT.

To note about this clone: One junction end disagrees with the germline gene, perhaps due to a read error. The rearrangement uses TRBV7-9 and TRBJ1-2, with unresolved D. The CDR3 is made up of 12 amino acids. Germline V lookup: CDR1 SEHNR, CDR2 FQNEAQ (reference sequence). The CDR3 DNA follows: TGCTCCTCGGGATATTCTAACTATGGCTACACCTTC. Translating gives CSSGYSNYGYTF.

The chain uses TRBV7-2 and TRBJ2-3, with unresolved D. The germline gives CDR1 SGHTA, CDR2 FQGNSA. The CDR3 runs 14 residues. Between the trimmed V and J ends, which lost 5 bases and 8 bases, there was a span of 17 bases. The CDR3 coding sequence is TGTGCCAGCAGCCCCGATACCGTCCGCGGTACGCAGTATTTT. Translated, it gives CASSPDTVRGTQYF. The full variable domain, in which reference TRBV7-2 and TRBJ2-3 provide the parts outside the CDR3, is GAGVSQSPSNKVTEKGKDVELRCDPISGHTALYWYRQSLGQGLEFLIYFQGNSAPDKSGLPSDRFSAERTGGSVSTLTIQRTQQEDSAVYLCASSPDTVRGTQYFGPGTRLTVL.

The rearrangement uses TRBV11-2 and TRBJ2-7; perhaps TRBD2 as D (6 bases). This CDR3 comprises 17 residues. Germline assignment: CDR1 SGHAT and CDR2 FQNNGV. Trimming took off 6 bases at V and 3 bases at J, with 24 bases between the two ends. CDR3 DNA: TGTGCCAGCAGAAGAGCCTCGGGAGCCTTACCCTACTACGAGCAGTACTTC. Residues: CASRRASGALPYYEQYF.

The rearrangement joins TRBV25-1 to TRBJ1-4, with 9 bases aligning to TRBD1. Germline V gives CDR1 MGHDK, CDR2 SYGVNS. The CDR3 contains 16 residues. Trimming at V came to 4 bases and at J to 6 bases, leaving 9 bases not matched to a gene. The chain's CDR3 is CASSALGTGSDEKLFF. Written as DNA, the CDR3 is TGTGCCAGCAGTGCCCTGGGGACAGGGTCCGATGAAAAACTGTTTTTT.

The chain couples TRBV11-2 to TRBJ1-1; 8 bases line up with TRBD1. This CDR3 has 13 amino acids. Per germline, CDR1 SGHAT and CDR2 FQNNGV. J lost 4 bases, V lost 6 bases, and 4 bases had no gene match. CDR3 sequence (DNA): TGTGCCAGCAGACAAACAGGGGGCACTGAAGCTTTCTTT. It specifies CASRQTGGTEAFF.

The chain carries TRBV5-1 and TRBJ1-4, with 8 nucleotides matching TRBD1. This CDR3 contains 14 residues. Germline loops: CDR1 SGHRS, CDR2 YFSETQ. The junction had 1 base not matched to a gene; V was cut back by 2 bases and J by 4 bases. The chain's CDR3 is CASSLQGVNEKLFF. In nucleotides, the CDR3 is TGCGCCAGCAGCTTACAGGGGGTTAATGAAAAACTGTTTTTT.

The DNA of the CDR3 is TGTGCCAGCAGTTTCCCTACCAGACAGGGTGGAAACACCATATATTTT. Protein sequence: CASSFPTRQGGNTIYF. The chain joins TRBV28 to TRBJ1-3; the match to TRBD1 covers 7 bases. Per the germline V gene, CDR1 is MDHEN and CDR2 is SYDVKM. The CDR3 is 16 amino acids. The J segment lost 3 bases and the V segment lost 3 bases, leaving 8 bases of the junction unmatched.

The chain couples TRBV9 to TRBJ2-6; a possible D gene is TRBD1 (5 bases). V lost 3 bases and J 4 bases, leaving 17 bases between the germline ends. This CDR3 is built from 17 residues. Germline assignment: CDR1 SGDLS and CDR2 YYNGEE. CDR3 sequence (DNA): TGTGCCAGCAGCGCCCTACCCAGGGTGGCGGGGGCCAACGTCCTGACTTTC. Residues: CASSALPRVAGANVLTF.

The CDR3, as DNA: TGTGCCAGCAGTTTATTTCGTTTGACAGATACGCAGTATTTT. Translating it yields CASSLFRLTDTQYF. The V call is TRBV28, the J call TRBJ2-3; no clear D. Germline CDR1 and CDR2: MDHEN and SYDVKM. The CDR3 has 14 amino acids. V shed 1 base and J shed 3 bases, with 8 bases lying between them.

The chain has TRBV7-9 and TRBJ2-1, with 14 bases lining up with TRBD2. V gave up 5 bases and J gave up 8 bases; unmatched junction bases: 8. From germline, CDR1 is SEHNR and CDR2 FQNEAQ (reference sequence). The CDR3 contains 16 residues. The CDR3 protein is CASSLRGLAGEHEQFF. The CDR3 region has the DNA TGTGCCAGCAGCCTTAGGGGACTAGCGGGAGAGCATGAGCAGTTCTTC.

The V and J genes are TRBV15 and TRBJ2-7, with D tentatively TRBD1 (5 bases). The CDR3 runs 14 residues. The germline V gene has CDR1 LNHNV and CDR2 YYDKDF (reference sequence). The ends were cut back, 5 bases at V and 0 bases at J, with 11 bases in the middle. The CDR3 region is CATSEPGFSYEQYF. In nucleotides, the CDR3 is TGTGCCACCAGCGAACCAGGGTTCTCCTACGAGCAGTACTTC.

This clone was recorded a few times. The chain combines TRBV30 with TRBJ1-2; D is perhaps TRBD1 (5 bases). The CDR3 totals 13 residues. Germline V lookup: CDR1 GTSNPN, CDR2 SVGIG (reference sequence). The V end was cut by 1 base, the J end by 10 bases, with 16 bases between. DNA of the CDR3: TGTGCCTGGAGTGGTCGGGCACGGGGGTTCTACACCTTC. This gives the protein CAWSGRARGFYTF.

This chain links TRBV9 with TRBJ2-7; maybe TRBD1 (5 bases). V was shortened by 3 bases and J by 2 bases, with 12 bases between the two germline ends. The CDR3 has 14 residues. Germline CDR1 reads SGDLS; CDR2 reads YYNGEE. The CDR3 nucleotides are TGTGCCAGCAGCGCCCAGGCAGGGCCCTACGAGCAGTACTTC. Protein sequence: CASSAQAGPYEQYF.

The chain links TRBV4-2 to TRBJ2-5; 14 nucleotides line up with TRBD2. The length of the CDR3 is 18 residues. J gave up 4 bases and V 1 base, and 8 bases lay outside the gene matches. Germline CDR1 and CDR2: LGHNA and YNFKEQ. For the CDR3, the DNA is TGTGCCAGCAGCCAAGGCTGGGGGACTAGCGGGAGAACAGAGACCCAGTACTTC. The encoded protein is CASSQGWGTSGRTETQYF.